This T cell receptor (beta chain) was sequenced for a study of beta chain features in type 1 diabetes. cDNA synthesis used the whole RNA isolate, giving expressed TCRB sequences. The method was immunoSEQ multiplex PCR; TCRdb's version includes in-frame clones alone and lacks a portion of them. The sample has hundreds of thousands of clones, about 12% seen once. To note about this clone: As yet, its antigen is unknown.

It was via CD45RO/CCR7/CD25/CD127/CD95/CD27 that CD4+ naive, central memory, regulatory and stem cell-like memory cells were sorted. Findings of the study overall: TCRB CDR3s from Type 1 diabetes patients were moderately but significantly shorter in all four CD4+ subsets. Patients' naive, central memory and regulatory TCRB repertoires appeared more alike than those of healthy donors. Small HLA sub-analyses could not settle whether HLA shapes TCRB rearrangement.

The V end lost 6 bases, the J end lost 1 base, and 13 bases lay between the germline ends. The CDR3 runs to 14 residues. CDR1 is MNHEY, CDR2 SVGAGI, per germline. The rearrangement uses TRBV6-5 and TRBJ2-7, with D maybe TRBD1 (6 bases). The receptor was derived from a man between 18 and 35 years old in good health. Material: naive CD4+ T cells from blood. The DNA for the CDR3 is TGTGCCAGCAGAAAACAGGGCACGTCCTACGAGCAGTACTTC. Translation gives CASRKQGTSYEQYF.